The text below deals with one T cell receptor beta chain. In germline, CDR1 is SGHNT, CDR2 YYREEE (reference sequence). Between the trimmed V and J ends, which lost 0 bases and 0 bases, there was a span of 8 bases. CDR3 length: 15 amino acids. The sample originates from a study of CD8 T cells in Susac syndrome. Reverse transcription of roughly 0.45 to 1 ug RNA was carried out with random hexamers. One entry per CDR3 protein, called by TCRdb with MiXCR from the immunoSEQ multiplex PCR reads. The sample comprises 150,000 to 200,000 distinct CDR3 sequences, about 93% of which are singletons, and more than 0.11% rests with the top ten.

Specimen: CD4+ T cells from PBMCs. This sequence was found in a human donor in good health. The rearrangement joins TRBV5-4 to TRBJ2-3; TRBD1 might be the D (6 bases). CDR3 loop: CASSLGGGSTDTQYF. In DNA, the CDR3 is TGTGCCAGCAGCTTGGGAGGGGGAAGCACAGATACGCAGTATTTT.